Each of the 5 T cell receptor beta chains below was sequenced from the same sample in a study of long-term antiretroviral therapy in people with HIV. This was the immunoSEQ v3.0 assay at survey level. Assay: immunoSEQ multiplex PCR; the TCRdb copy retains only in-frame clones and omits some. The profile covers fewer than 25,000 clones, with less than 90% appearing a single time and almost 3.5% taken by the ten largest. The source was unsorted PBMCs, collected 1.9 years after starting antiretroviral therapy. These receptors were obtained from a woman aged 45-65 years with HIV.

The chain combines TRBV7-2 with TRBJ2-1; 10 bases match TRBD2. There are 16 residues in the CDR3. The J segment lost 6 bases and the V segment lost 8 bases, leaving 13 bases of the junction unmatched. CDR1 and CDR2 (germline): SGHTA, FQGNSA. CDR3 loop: CASAGQALAGLNEQFF. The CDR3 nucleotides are TGTGCCAGCGCCGGGCAGGCACTAGCGGGGCTCAATGAGCAGTTCTTC.

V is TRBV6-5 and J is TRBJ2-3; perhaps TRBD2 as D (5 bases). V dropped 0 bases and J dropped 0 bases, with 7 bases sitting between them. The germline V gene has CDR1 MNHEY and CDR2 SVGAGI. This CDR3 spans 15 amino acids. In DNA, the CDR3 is TGTGCCAGCAGTTACTCTCCGGGGAGCACAGATACGCAGTATTTT. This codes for CASSYSPGSTDTQYF.

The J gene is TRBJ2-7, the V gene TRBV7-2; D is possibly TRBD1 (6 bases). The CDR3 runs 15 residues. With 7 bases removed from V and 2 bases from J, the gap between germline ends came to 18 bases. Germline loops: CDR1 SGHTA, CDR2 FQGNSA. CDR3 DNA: TGTGCCAGCACCCTGGGGGCAGGACAGCCCTACGAGCAGTACTTC. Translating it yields CASTLGAGQPYEQYF.

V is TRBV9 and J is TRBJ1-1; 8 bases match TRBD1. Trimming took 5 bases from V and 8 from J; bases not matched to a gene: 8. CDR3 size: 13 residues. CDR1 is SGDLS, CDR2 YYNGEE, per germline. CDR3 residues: CASRTSGQGEAFF. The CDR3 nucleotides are TGTGCCAGCAGAACCTCCGGACAGGGAGAAGCTTTCTTT.

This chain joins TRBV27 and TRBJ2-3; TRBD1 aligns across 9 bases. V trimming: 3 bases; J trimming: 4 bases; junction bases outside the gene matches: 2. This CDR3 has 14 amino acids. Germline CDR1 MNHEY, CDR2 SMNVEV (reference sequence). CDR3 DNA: TGTGCCAGCAGTTTTCGGGACAGGGCAGATACGCAGTATTTT. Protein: CASSFRDRADTQYF.